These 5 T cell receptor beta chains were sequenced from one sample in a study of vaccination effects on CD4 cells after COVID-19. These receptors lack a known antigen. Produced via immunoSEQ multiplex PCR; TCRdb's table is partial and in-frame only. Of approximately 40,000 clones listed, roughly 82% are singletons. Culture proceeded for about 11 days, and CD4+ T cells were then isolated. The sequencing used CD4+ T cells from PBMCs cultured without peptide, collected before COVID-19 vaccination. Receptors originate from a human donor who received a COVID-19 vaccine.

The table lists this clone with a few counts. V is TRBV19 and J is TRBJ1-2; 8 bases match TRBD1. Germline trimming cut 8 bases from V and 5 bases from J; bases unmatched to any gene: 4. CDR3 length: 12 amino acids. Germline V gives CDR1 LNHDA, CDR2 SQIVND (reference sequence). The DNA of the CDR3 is TGTGCCAGTCGCCGGACAGGGTATGGCTACACCTTC. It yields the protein CASRRTGYGYTF.

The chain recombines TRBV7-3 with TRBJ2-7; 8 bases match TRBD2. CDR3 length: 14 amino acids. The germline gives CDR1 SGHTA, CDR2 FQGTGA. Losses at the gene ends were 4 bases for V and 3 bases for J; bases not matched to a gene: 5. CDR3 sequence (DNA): TGTGCCAGCAGCTCCGCTAGCGGGTACTACGAGCAGTACGTC. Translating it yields CASSSASGYYEQYV.

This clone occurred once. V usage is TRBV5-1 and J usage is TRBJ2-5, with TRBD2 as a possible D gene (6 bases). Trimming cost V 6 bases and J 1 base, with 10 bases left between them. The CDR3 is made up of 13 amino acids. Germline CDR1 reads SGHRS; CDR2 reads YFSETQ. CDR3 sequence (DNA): TGCGCCAGCACGCGGGACGGCCAAGAGACCCAGTACTTC. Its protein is CASTRDGQETQYF.

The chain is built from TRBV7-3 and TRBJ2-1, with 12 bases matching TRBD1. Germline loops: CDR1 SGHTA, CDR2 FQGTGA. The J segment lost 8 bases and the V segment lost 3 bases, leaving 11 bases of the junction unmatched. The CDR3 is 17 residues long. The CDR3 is CASSLGTGGLFRDEQFF. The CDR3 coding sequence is TGTGCCAGCAGCTTGGGGACAGGGGGCTTATTTAGGGATGAGCAGTTCTTC.

The DNA for the CDR3 is TGCGCCAGCAGCAGCTTAGAGACCCAGTACTTC. It is translated as CASSSLETQYF. This rearrangement joins TRBV5-1 to TRBJ2-5; D uncertain. This CDR3 is built from 11 residues. The germline CDR1 and CDR2 sequences are SGHRS and YFSETQ. V lost 4 bases and J 4 bases, leaving 5 bases between the germline ends.